This entry lists 25 T cell receptor beta chains sequenced from one sample in a study of cytomegalovirus exposure and HLA in healthy donors. This PCR relied on a set of 60 Vbeta primers and 13 Jbeta primers. Method: immunoSEQ multiplex PCR; TCRdb's copy keeps in-frame clones and lacks some. The sample holds some 100,000 clones, around 80% seen once. Sequenced material: PBMCs. Source of these receptors: a young woman in good health and CMV-seronegative.

The chain recombines TRBV5-1 with TRBJ1-2; the D is unclear. CDR1 and CDR2 (germline): SGHRS, YFSETQ. The V gene lost 1 base and the J gene lost 2 bases, with 12 bases spanning the gap. The CDR3 runs 15 residues. CDR3 residues: CASSLTGELNYGYTF. CDR3 in DNA: TGCGCCAGCAGCTTGACGGGAGAGCTAAACTATGGCTACACCTTC.

The chain combines TRBV28 with TRBJ1-6; TRBD1 agrees at 8 bases. Germline trimming cut 3 bases from V and 0 bases from J; bases unmatched to any gene: 13. The CDR3 is 20 residues long. Germline V gene data show CDR1 as MDHEN and CDR2 as SYDVKM. Here the CDR3 DNA reads TGTGCCAGCAGTTTCTGCCTCACAGGGGGAACTAGCTCCTATAATTCACCCCTCCACTTT. It translates to CASSFCLTGGTSSYNSPLHF.

This chain joins TRBV5-6 and TRBJ2-7; TRBD2 matches at 10 bases. J was trimmed by 5 bases and V by 1 base; bases with no gene match: 12. CDR1 SGHDT and CDR2 YYEEEE come from the germline V gene. The CDR3 totals 17 residues. CDR3 residues: CASSLKRLASGSHEQYF. Here the CDR3 DNA reads TGTGCCAGCAGCTTGAAGCGGTTGGCTAGCGGGAGCCACGAGCAGTACTTC. Together with reference TRBV5-6 and TRBJ2-7, the CDR3 gives the full variable domain: DAGVTQSPTHLIKTRGQQVTLRCSPKSGHDTVSWYQQALGQGPQFIFQYYEEEERQRGNFPDRFSGHQFPNYSSELNVNALLLGDSALYLCASSLKRLASGSHEQYFGPGTRLTVT.

This rearrangement joins TRBV5-8 to TRBJ1-1; maybe TRBD1 (6 bases). This CDR3 comprises 17 residues. The V end lost 0 bases, the J end lost 0 bases, and 15 bases lay between the germline ends. In germline, CDR1 is SGHTS, CDR2 YDEGEE. The CDR3 nucleotides are TGTGCCAGCAGCTTGGGTCGGACAGCTATTATGAACACTGAAGCTTTCTTT. Its translation is CASSLGRTAIMNTEAFF. Complete variable domain (other parts from reference TRBV5-8 and TRBJ1-1): EAGVTQSPTHLIKTRGQQATLRCSPISGHTSVYWYQQALGLGLQFLLWYDEGEERNRGNFPPRFSGRQFPNYSSELNVNALELEDSALYLCASSLGRTAIMNTEAFFGQGTRLTVV.

V and J are TRBV28 and TRBJ1-2, with D tentatively TRBD1 (6 bases). The CDR3 is 20 amino acids. V was cut by 3 bases and J by 1 base, with 27 bases left in between. The germline V gene encodes CDR1 MDHEN and CDR2 SYDVKM. CDR3 DNA: TGTGCCAGCAGTTTCGACTCGAGGGCAGGGGTTTTAGGGTTTAACTATGGCTACACCTTC. Translating it yields CASSFDSRAGVLGFNYGYTF.

DNA of the CDR3: TGTGCCAGCAGTGATTTACAGGGAAAGTCCCTCCACTTT. This sequence encodes CASSDLQGKSLHF. This rearrangement joins TRBV2 to TRBJ1-6; tentative D call: TRBD1 (6 bases). In germline, CDR1 is SNHLY, CDR2 FYNNEI. There are 13 residues in the CDR3. V was cut by 3 bases and J by 14 bases, with 14 bases left in between.

The chain uses TRBV19 and TRBJ2-2; D call uncertain. V was trimmed by 4 bases and J by 0 bases, leaving 12 bases between them. From germline, CDR1 is LNHDA and CDR2 SQIVND (reference sequence). The CDR3 consists of 16 residues. The CDR3 region is CASSTRRGPNTGELFF. The DNA of the CDR3 is TGTGCCAGTAGTACCCGTCGAGGCCCGAACACCGGGGAGCTGTTTTTT.

The V call is TRBV9, the J call TRBJ2-3; no firm D call. V dropped 4 bases and J dropped 7 bases, with 10 bases sitting between them. Germline CDR1 SGDLS, CDR2 YYNGEE. This CDR3 is 12 amino acids long. DNA of the CDR3: TGTGCCAGCAGCTCGATTGGCTATACGCAGTATTTT. Translation: CASSSIGYTQYF.

V and J are TRBV11-2 and TRBJ2-7; D is perhaps TRBD2 (6 bases). The V gene lost 2 bases and the J gene lost 2 bases, with 13 bases spanning the gap. This CDR3 is 15 amino acids long. Germline CDR1 SGHAT, CDR2 FQNNGV. The CDR3 region is CASSLKDYPTYEQYF. CDR3 bases: TGTGCCAGCAGCTTAAAGGACTATCCTACCTACGAGCAGTACTTC.

The gene calls are TRBV4-3 and TRBJ2-5; TRBD1 is a possible D gene (6 bases). The germline V gene encodes CDR1 LGHNA and CDR2 YSLEER. The CDR3 consists of 15 residues. The V gene lost 4 bases and the J gene lost 11 bases, with 23 bases spanning the gap. CDR3: CASSPLIQGRREQYF. CDR3 coding DNA: TGCGCCAGCAGCCCCCTAATCCAGGGGAGAAGGGAGCAGTACTTC.

V usage is TRBV13 and J usage is TRBJ2-3; TRBD1 aligns across 8 bases. The CDR3 is 16 residues long. V trimming: 5 bases; J trimming: 5 bases; junction bases outside the gene matches: 12. Germline V gene lookup returns CDR1 PRHDT and CDR2 FYEKMQ (reference sequence). CDR3 bases: TGTGCCAGCAGCCCCCCAGACAGGGGATGGGGAGATACGCAGTATTTT. Encoded protein: CASSPPDRGWGDTQYF. The full variable domain, in which reference TRBV13 and TRBJ2-3 provide the parts outside the CDR3, is AAGVIQSPRHLIKEKRETATLKCYPIPRHDTVYWYQQGPGQDPQFLISFYEKMQSDKGSIPDRFSAQQFSDYHSELNMSSLELGDSALYFCASSPPDRGWGDTQYFGPGTRLTVL.

The chain combines TRBV6-5 with TRBJ1-2; 7 bases map to TRBD1. The CDR3 is 13 residues long. V was pared by 8 bases and J by 6 bases, with 9 bases of the junction left unmatched. Germline CDR1 reads MNHEY; CDR2 reads SVGAGI. DNA for the CDR3: TGTGCCAGCTCGAAGGACAGGACGGATGGCTACACCTTC. Protein: CASSKDRTDGYTF.

This sequence joins TRBV5-1 and TRBJ2-3; TRBD2 matches at 7 bases. This CDR3 contains 14 residues. J lost 4 bases, V lost 6 bases, and 8 bases had no gene match. Germline V gene sequence: CDR1 SGHRS, CDR2 YFSETQ. CDR3 residues: CASNERGWADTQYF. The CDR3 bases are TGCGCCAGCAATGAGCGGGGTTGGGCAGATACGCAGTATTTT.

CDR3 DNA: TGCAGCGTGGAGTTCGGTCTTGGGACCCAGTACTTC. Translated: CSVEFGLGTQYF. The genes are TRBV29-1 and TRBJ2-5; D is ambiguous. The CDR3 runs to 12 residues. Germline assignment: CDR1 SQVTM and CDR2 ANQGSEA. Trimming pared 6 bases from V and 7 bases from J, leaving 15 bases between. Supplemented by reference TRBV29-1 and TRBJ2-5, the full variable domain reads SAVISQKPSRDICQRGTSLTIQCQVDSQVTMMFWYRQQPGQSLTLIATANQGSEATYESGFVIDKFPISRPNLTFSTLTVSNMSPEDSSIYLCSVEFGLGTQYFGPGTRLLVL.

The V call is TRBV6-4, the J call TRBJ2-7; D ambiguous. This CDR3 has 15 residues. Trimming pared 7 bases from V and 2 bases from J, leaving 18 bases between. The germline V gene encodes CDR1 MRHNA and CDR2 SNTAGT. Here the CDR3 DNA reads TGTGCCAGCACCCCCACGCGGCAGCTCCCCTACGAGCAGTACTTC. As protein: CASTPTRQLPYEQYF.

The chain recombines TRBV27 with TRBJ2-2; D is possibly TRBD1 (5 bases). Germline V gene data show CDR1 as MNHEY and CDR2 as SMNVEV (reference sequence). V dropped 3 bases and J dropped 0 bases, with 11 bases sitting between them. The CDR3 is made up of 16 amino acids. The DNA for the CDR3 is TGTGCCAGCAGTTTGTGGGGCAATGCGAACACCGGGGAGCTGTTTTTT. It yields the protein CASSLWGNANTGELFF.

V is TRBV9 and J is TRBJ1-2; D is possibly TRBD1 (6 bases). V shed 6 bases and J shed 4 bases, with 28 bases lying between them. This CDR3 has 18 residues. Germline loops: CDR1 SGDLS, CDR2 YYNGEE. The CDR3 reads CASTPTPTGTATGYGYTF. The CDR3 bases are TGTGCCAGCACCCCCACCCCAACAGGGACCGCGACGGGCTATGGCTACACCTTC.

This clone was counted a few times. The chain has TRBV6-5 and TRBJ2-5; D may be TRBD1 (6 bases). Germline V gives CDR1 MNHEY, CDR2 SVGAGI. The CDR3 loop spans 13 amino acids. Trimming took off 10 bases at V and 5 bases at J, with 17 bases between the two ends. CDR3 sequence: CATRRGSSETQYF. CDR3 in DNA: TGTGCCACCAGAAGGGGGAGTTCGGAGACCCAGTACTTC.

The chain uses TRBV7-9 and TRBJ2-7; a weak D match, TRBD1 (6 bases). Germline CDR1 SEHNR, CDR2 FQNEAQ (reference sequence). V was clipped by 0 bases and J by 1 base, with 16 bases between them. The CDR3 has 17 amino acids. The CDR3 DNA follows: TGTGCCAGCAGCTTAGCCACTGGGGGCAAGGGATCCTACGAGCAGTACTTC. Protein: CASSLATGGKGSYEQYF.

A word on this clone: At one end, the junction sequence differs from germline, possibly due to a read error. V gene TRBV7-9 combines with J gene TRBJ2-5; no clear D gene. The CDR3 has 11 residues. The V gene's germline CDR1 is SEHNR and CDR2 FQNEAQ (reference sequence). DNA of the CDR3: TGTTCCAGCAGAGTCAGGGAGACCCAGTACTTC. It yields the protein CSSRVRETQYF.

The chain joins TRBV5-6 to TRBJ2-1, with 12 bases that match TRBD2. The junction had 3 bases not matched to a gene; V was cut back by 4 bases and J by 4 bases. This CDR3 region has 15 residues. Germline V CDR1 and CDR2: SGHDT, YYEEEE. CDR3 coding DNA: TGTGCCAGCAGCCCCGGGACTAGCGGGTACAATGAGCAGTTCTTC. Protein: CASSPGTSGYNEQFF.

This clone is a singleton in its sample. The V call is TRBV5-1, the J call TRBJ2-1; D is uncertain. Looked up from germline, CDR1 is SGHRS and CDR2 is YFSETQ. CDR3 length: 14 residues. Trimming left V 0 bases short and J 4 bases short, with 8 bases between. DNA for the CDR3: TGCGCCAGCAGCTTGGAGACATCTTACAATGAGCAGTTCTTC. This sequence encodes CASSLETSYNEQFF.

Note on this clone: Mismatch with germline at one junction end may stem from a read error. The chain combines TRBV7-9 with TRBJ1-2; D is possibly TRBD1 (6 bases). Looked up from germline, CDR1 is SEHNR and CDR2 is FQNEAQ (reference sequence). The CDR3 extends over 15 amino acids. CDR3 DNA sequence: TGTTCCAGCAGCTTCACTGCCAGGGGAGCCTATGGCTACACCTTC. Translated: CSSSFTARGAYGYTF. The full variable domain, in which reference TRBV7-9 and TRBJ1-2 provide the parts outside the CDR3, is DTGVSQNPRHKITKRGQNVTFRCDPISEHNRLYWYRQTLGQGPEFLTYFQNEAQLEKSRLLSDRFSAERPKGSFSTLEIQRTEQGDSAMYLCSSSFTARGAYGYTFGSGTRLTVV.

The rearrangement links TRBV28 to TRBJ2-3, with D maybe TRBD1 (5 bases). Trimming shortened V by 2 bases and J by 4 bases, and 13 bases separated the two germline ends. The germline V gene encodes CDR1 MDHEN and CDR2 SYDVKM. This CDR3 is 15 amino acids long. CDR3 residues: CASSLGHRFADTQYF. DNA for the CDR3: TGTGCCAGCAGTTTAGGGCACAGGTTTGCAGATACGCAGTATTTT.

The gene calls are TRBV7-2 and TRBJ2-5, with 12 bases matching TRBD2. Germline-derived CDR1 and CDR2 are SGHTA and FQGNSA. This CDR3 spans 16 amino acids. Germline trimming cut 4 bases from V and 0 bases from J; bases unmatched to any gene: 3. CDR3 nucleotides: TGTGCCAGCAGCTCTACTAGCGGGGGGTACCAAGAGACCCAGTACTTC. The encoded protein is CASSSTSGGYQETQYF.